This TCR beta chain is drawn from a study of T-cell reconstitution after alpha-beta-depleted transplantation in children. The V end was cut by 0 bases, the J end by 8 bases, with 17 bases between. This CDR3 is 16 amino acids long. The V gene's germline CDR1 is LGHNA and CDR2 YSLEER. Preparation of the TCRbeta library used unique molecular identifiers. TCRdb fed the PCR reads into MiXCR, producing one record per CDR3 protein. Among around 370,000 distinct CDR3 sequences listed, approximately 10% were seen once. This chain uses TRBV4-3 with TRBJ2-1; D may be TRBD1 (6 bases). The source of this sequence is a human donor who donated a stem cell graft to a child with acute lymphoblastic leukemia. The sequencing here drew on PBMCs from the stem cell graft donor, taken from the stem cell graft. The CDR3 DNA is TGCGCCAGCAGCCAAGATGCCAGGGGTATTTGGTATGAGCAGTTCTTC. It codes for CASSQDARGIWYEQFF.